A selection of T cell receptor beta chains follows, all from one sample in a study of PD-1 blockade in classical Hodgkin lymphoma. TCRdb's copy holds only in-frame clones and misses some; the assay was immunoSEQ multiplex PCR. The sample records some 100,000 clones, about nine tenths being singletons. Sequenced here: peripheral blood mononuclear cells (PBMCs), sampled at baseline. The receptors shown here come from a human donor with classical Hodgkin lymphoma. Each CDR3 is given with its conserved first and last residue. The D gene is left open where the match is weak. For some rows the clone size is stated as once, few or many, or as a class when expanded; others skip it.

j_call d_call clone_size v_call cdr3_aa cdr3_nt
TRBJ1-1 TRBD1 - TRBV19 CASSTHTGDTEAFF TGTGCCAGTAGTACCCACACAGGGGACACTGAAGCTTTCTTT
TRBJ2-1 - - TRBV6-6 CASSPLVEQFF TGTGCCAGCAGCCCCTTAGTTGAGCAGTTCTTC
TRBJ2-7 - - TRBV4-1 CASSQDQWERSGYEQYF TGCGCCAGCAGCCAAGATCAGTGGGAGAGGTCAGGCTACGAGCAGTACTTC
TRBJ2-2 TRBD2 - TRBV5-5 CASSFENPGGPPGELFF TGTGCCAGCAGCTTTGAAAATCCGGGAGGGCCCCCCGGGGAGCTGTTTTTT
TRBJ1-1 - - TRBV6-5 CASSYSWVKGDTEAFF TGTGCCAGCAGTTACTCCTGGGTAAAGGGGGACACTGAAGCTTTCTTT
TRBJ2-2 - - TRBV2 CASRTGYPGELFF TGTGCCAGCAGAACGGGGTACCCCGGGGAGCTGTTTTTT
TRBJ2-7 - - TRBV6-5 CASSYSWVGEQYF TGTGCCAGCAGTTACTCTTGGGTCGGCGAGCAGTACTTC
TRBJ1-3 - - TRBV11-2 CASSLDSQIGNTIYF TGTGCCAGCAGCTTAGACTCACAGATTGGAAACACCATATATTTT
TRBJ1-2 - once TRBV30 CAWSPTVNYGYTF TGTGCCTGGAGTCCGACGGTGAACTATGGCTACACCTTC
TRBJ1-2 - - TRBV6-5 CASSSSVGYTF TGTGCCAGCAGTTCGTCGGTCGGCTACACCTTC
TRBJ2-1 - once TRBV6-5 CASSYSGSLGNEQFF TGTGCCAGCAGTTACTCCGGGAGTCTGGGCAATGAGCAGTTCTTC
TRBJ2-5 TRBD2 - TRBV28 CASSSRTGLPSQETQYF TGTGCCAGCAGTTCAAGAACGGGACTACCATCTCAAGAGACCCAGTACTTC
TRBJ1-3 TRBD1 few TRBV2 CASRVEGASGNTIYF TGTGCCAGCAGGGTGGAGGGGGCTTCTGGAAACACCATATATTTT
TRBJ1-1 - - TRBV19 CASSMGGAWDEAFF TGTGCCAGTAGTATGGGGGGGGCGTGGGATGAAGCTTTCTTT
TRBJ1-6 TRBD1 - TRBV6-5 CASRLQDRVHSPLHF TGTGCCAGCAGACTCCAGGACAGGGTTCATTCACCCCTCCACTTT
TRBJ2-7 - - TRBV10-3 CAISVLAVYEQYF TGTGCCATTAGTGTGTTAGCAGTCTACGAGCAGTACTTC
TRBJ2-1 TRBD1 once TRBV2 CASSVGTAGSNEQFF TGTGCCAGCAGTGTGGGGACAGCTGGGAGCAATGAGCAGTTCTTC
TRBJ2-2 TRBD1 - TRBV5-1 CASSLTPQTGSNTGELFF TGCGCCAGCAGCTTGACCCCCCAGACAGGGTCCAACACCGGGGAGCTGTTTTTT
TRBJ2-5 - - TRBV6-1 CASSEQGTKQETQYF TGTGCCAGCAGTGAACAGGGGACTAAGCAAGAGACCCAGTACTTC
TRBJ2-5 TRBD1 - TRBV4-1 CASSQLQGPLGETQYF TGCGCCAGCAGCCAACTACAGGGGCCCCTTGGGGAGACCCAGTACTTC
TRBJ2-3 - - TRBV27 CASSAGLFFLPDTQYF TGTGCCAGCAGCGCGGGACTTTTCTTCCTGCCCGATACGCAGTATTTT
TRBJ2-7 TRBD2 - TRBV6-1 CASSEASLATYEQYF TGTGCCAGCAGTGAAGCGTCACTAGCGACCTACGAGCAGTACTTC
TRBJ1-2 - - TRBV4-2 CASSPAAGRYGYTF TGTGCCAGCAGCCCAGCAGCGGGGAGATATGGCTACACCTTC
TRBJ1-5 - - TRBV7-2 CASTNRSGGYSNQPQHF TGTGCCAGCACCAACAGATCCGGGGGATATAGCAATCAGCCCCAGCATTTT
TRBJ1-5 TRBD1 - TRBV19 CASSPRQGAGNQPQHF TGTGCCAGTAGTCCGAGACAGGGGGCAGGTAATCAGCCCCAGCATTTT